The T cell receptor beta chain under discussion was sequenced for a study of blood T cell repertoires in COVID-19. Produced via immunoSEQ multiplex PCR; TCRdb's table is partial and in-frame only. This table has 50,000 to 60,000 clones, roughly four fifths appearing once. CDR1 and CDR2 (germline): SGHDN, FVKESK. V shed 5 bases, J shed 5 bases, and the junction held 7 bases outside the gene matches. This CDR3 is built from 15 residues. This receptor was obtained from a woman older than 75 with COVID-19, enrolled during active disease. Material for sequencing was peripheral blood. V usage is TRBV14 and J usage is TRBJ2-5; 11 nucleotides match TRBD1. The CDR3 loop reads CASSSDRGLVETQYF. In DNA, the CDR3 is TGTGCCAGCAGCTCGGACAGGGGGCTAGTCGAGACCCAGTACTTC. Supplemented by reference TRBV14 and TRBJ2-5, the full variable domain reads EAGVTQFPSHSVIEKGQTVTLRCDPISGHDNLYWYRRVMGKEIKFLLHFVKESKQDESGMPNNRFLAERTGGTYSTLKVQPAELEDSGVYFCASSSDRGLVETQYFGPGTRLLVL.